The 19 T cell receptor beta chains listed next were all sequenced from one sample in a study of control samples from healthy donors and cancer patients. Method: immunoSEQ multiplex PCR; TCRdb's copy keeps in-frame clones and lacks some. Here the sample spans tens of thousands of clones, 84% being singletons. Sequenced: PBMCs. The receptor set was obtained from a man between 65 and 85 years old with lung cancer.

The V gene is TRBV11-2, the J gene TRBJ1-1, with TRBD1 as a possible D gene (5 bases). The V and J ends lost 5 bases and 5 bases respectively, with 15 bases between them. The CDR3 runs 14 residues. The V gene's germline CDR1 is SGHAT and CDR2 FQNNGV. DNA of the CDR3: TGTGCCAGCAGCGCAACAGGTTGGGGGACTGAAGCTTTCTTT. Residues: CASSATGWGTEAFF.

CDR3 sequence: CASSIGPAGRNSYNEQFF. The CDR3 DNA sequence: TGTGCCAGCAGTATAGGCCCAGCGGGGCGTAACTCCTACAATGAGCAGTTCTTC. The chain combines TRBV27 with TRBJ2-1; 7 bases line up with TRBD2. Losses at the gene ends were 5 bases for V and 0 bases for J; bases not matched to a gene: 13. CDR3 length: 18 residues. The germline CDR1 and CDR2 sequences are MNHEY and SMNVEV (reference sequence).

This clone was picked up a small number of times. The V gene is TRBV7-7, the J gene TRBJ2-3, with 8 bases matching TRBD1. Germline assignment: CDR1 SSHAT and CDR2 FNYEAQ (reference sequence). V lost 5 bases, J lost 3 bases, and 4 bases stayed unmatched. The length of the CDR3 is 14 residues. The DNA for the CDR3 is TGTGCCAGCAGCAAAACAGGGGGTACAGATACGCAGTATTTT. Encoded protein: CASSKTGGTDTQYF. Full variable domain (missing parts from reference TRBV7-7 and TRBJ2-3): GAGVSQSPRYKVTKRGQDVTLRCDPISSHATLYWYQQALGQGPEFLTYFNYEAQPDKSGLPSDRFSAERPEGSISTLTIQRTEQRDSAMYRCASSKTGGTDTQYFGPGTRLTVL.

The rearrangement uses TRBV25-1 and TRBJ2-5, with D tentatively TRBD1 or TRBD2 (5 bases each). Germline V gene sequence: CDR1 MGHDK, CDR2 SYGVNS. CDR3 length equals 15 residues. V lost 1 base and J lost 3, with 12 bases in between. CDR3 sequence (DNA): TGTGCCAGCAGTGAATCCGGGGCAGGGAAAGAGACCCAGTACTTC. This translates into CASSESGAGKETQYF.

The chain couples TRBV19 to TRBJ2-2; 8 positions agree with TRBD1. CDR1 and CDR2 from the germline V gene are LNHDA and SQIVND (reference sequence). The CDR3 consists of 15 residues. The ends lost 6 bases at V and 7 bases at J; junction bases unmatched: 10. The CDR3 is CASSLHSGGHGELFF. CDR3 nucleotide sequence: TGTGCCAGTAGCTTACATTCAGGGGGCCACGGGGAGCTGTTTTTT.

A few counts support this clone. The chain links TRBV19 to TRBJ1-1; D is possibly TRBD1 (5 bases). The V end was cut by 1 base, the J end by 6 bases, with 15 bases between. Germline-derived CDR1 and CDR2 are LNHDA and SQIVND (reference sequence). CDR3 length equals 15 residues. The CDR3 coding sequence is TGTGCCAGTAGTATAGTTAGGGACGGAGCTTCTGAAGCTTTCTTT. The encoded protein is CASSIVRDGASEAFF.

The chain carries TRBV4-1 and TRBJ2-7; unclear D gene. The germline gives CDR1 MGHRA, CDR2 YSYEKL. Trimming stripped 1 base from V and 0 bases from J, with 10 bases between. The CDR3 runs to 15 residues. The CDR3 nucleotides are TGCGCCAGCAGCCAAGGACGTGGAAGCTCCTACGAGCAGTACTTC. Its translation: CASSQGRGSSYEQYF.

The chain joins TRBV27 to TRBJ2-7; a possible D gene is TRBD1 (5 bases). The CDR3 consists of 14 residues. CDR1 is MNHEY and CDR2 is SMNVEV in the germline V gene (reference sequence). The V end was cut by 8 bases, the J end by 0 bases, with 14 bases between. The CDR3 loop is CASAYQGPSYEQYF. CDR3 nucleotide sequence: TGTGCCAGCGCGTATCAGGGTCCCTCCTACGAGCAGTACTTC.

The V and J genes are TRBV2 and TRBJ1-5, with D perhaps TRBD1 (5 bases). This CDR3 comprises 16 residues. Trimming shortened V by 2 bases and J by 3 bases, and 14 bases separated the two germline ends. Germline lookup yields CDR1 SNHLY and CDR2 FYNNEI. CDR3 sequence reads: CASSERREGNNQPQHF. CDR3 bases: TGTGCCAGCAGTGAACGCAGGGAGGGCAACAATCAGCCCCAGCATTTT.

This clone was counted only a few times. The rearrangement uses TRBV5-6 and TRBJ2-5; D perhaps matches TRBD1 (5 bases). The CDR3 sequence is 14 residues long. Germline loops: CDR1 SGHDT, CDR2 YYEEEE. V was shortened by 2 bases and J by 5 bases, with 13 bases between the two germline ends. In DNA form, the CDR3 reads TGTGCCAGCAGCTTTCGGCAGGGAAGGGAGACCCAGTACTTC. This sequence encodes CASSFRQGRETQYF.

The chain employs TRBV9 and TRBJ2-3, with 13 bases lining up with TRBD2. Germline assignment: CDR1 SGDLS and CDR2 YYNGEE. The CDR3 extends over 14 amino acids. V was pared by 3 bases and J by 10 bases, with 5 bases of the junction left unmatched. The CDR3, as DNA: TGTGCCAGCAGCGCGACGACTAGCGGGGGGTCGCAGTATTTT. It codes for CASSATTSGGSQYF.

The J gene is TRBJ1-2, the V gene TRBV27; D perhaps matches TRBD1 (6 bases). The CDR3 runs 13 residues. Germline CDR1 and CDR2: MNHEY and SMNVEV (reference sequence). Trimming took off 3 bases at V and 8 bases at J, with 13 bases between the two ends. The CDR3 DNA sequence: TGTGCCAGCAGTTTTAGCAGGGGTAGCGGCTACACCTTC. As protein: CASSFSRGSGYTF.

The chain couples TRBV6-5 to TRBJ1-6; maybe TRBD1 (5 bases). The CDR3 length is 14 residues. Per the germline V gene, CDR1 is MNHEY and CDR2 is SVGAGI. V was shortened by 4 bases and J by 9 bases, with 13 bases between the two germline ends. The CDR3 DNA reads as TGTGCCAGCAGTTCGGGACGGCGGGCTTCACCCCTCCACTTT. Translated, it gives CASSSGRRASPLHF.

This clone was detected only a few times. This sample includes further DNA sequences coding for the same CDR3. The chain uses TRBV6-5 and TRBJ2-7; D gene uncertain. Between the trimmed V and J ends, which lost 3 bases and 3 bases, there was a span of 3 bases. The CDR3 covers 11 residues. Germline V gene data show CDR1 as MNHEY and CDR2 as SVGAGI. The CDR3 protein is CASSYLYEQYF. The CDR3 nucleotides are TGTGCCAGCAGTTATCTCTACGAGCAGTACTTC.

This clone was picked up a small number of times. The CDR3 bases are TGCAGTGCTGGGCCGAGGGGAGCCCAGCATTTT. Protein: CSAGPRGAQHF. The chain carries TRBV20-1 and TRBJ1-5; possibly TRBD1 for D (5 bases). CDR1 is DFQATT and CDR2 is SNEGSKA in the germline V gene (reference sequence). V was trimmed by 5 bases and J by 11 bases, leaving 13 bases between them. This CDR3 spans 11 amino acids.

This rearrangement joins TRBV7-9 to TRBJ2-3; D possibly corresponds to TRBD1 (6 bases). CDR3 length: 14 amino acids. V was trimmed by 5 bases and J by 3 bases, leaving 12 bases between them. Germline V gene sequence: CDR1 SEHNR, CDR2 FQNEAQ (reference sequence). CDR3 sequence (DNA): TGTGCCAGCAGCCATTCGAGGGGGACAGATACGCAGTATTTT. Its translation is CASSHSRGTDTQYF.

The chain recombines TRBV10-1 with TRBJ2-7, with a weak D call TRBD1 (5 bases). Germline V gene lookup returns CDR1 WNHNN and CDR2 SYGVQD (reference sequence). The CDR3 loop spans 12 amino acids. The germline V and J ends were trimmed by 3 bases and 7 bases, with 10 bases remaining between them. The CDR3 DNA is TGCGCCAGCAGTGACAGGGTCTGGGAGCAGTACTTC. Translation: CASSDRVWEQYF.

CDR3 sequence reads: CASSLPGPREQYF. CDR3 coding DNA: TGTGCCAGCAGCCTACCCGGGCCTAGGGAGCAGTACTTC. The rearrangement links TRBV3-1 (or the pseudogene TRBV3-2) to TRBJ2-7; D is unclear. This CDR3 has 13 amino acids. Trimming shortened V by 4 bases and J by 7 bases, and 14 bases separated the two germline ends. CDR1 is LGHDT and CDR2 is YNNKEL in the germline V gene (reference sequence).

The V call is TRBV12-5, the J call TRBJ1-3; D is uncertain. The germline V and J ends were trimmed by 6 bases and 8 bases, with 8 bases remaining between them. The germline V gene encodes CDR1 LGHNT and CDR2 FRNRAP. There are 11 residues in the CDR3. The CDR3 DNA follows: TGTGCTAGTGGCCCCGATGACACCATATATTTT. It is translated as CASGPDDTIYF.